This T cell receptor beta chain was captured by sequencing in a study of cytomegalovirus exposure and HLA in healthy donors. Germline CDR1 MNHEY, CDR2 SVGAGI. This CDR3 spans 13 amino acids. V gave up 2 bases and J gave up 8 bases, with 10 bases separating them. Study results and caveats: The study recorded around 160 TCR beta chains that were cytomegalovirus-associated.

A word on this clone: The antigen is undetermined.

The PCR was carried out with 60 Vbeta primers and 13 Jbeta primers. Clones were sequenced by immunoSEQ multiplex PCR, and TCRdb holds only the in-frame ones, with some missing. The sample includes about 190,000 clones, around 90% seen only once; the top ten take more than 1%. Healthy donors of bone marrow made up the group. This receptor was identified in a boy between 2 and 10 years old in good health and CMV-seronegative. The sequenced material came from PBMCs. The chain links TRBV6-5 to TRBJ2-1; D is ambiguous. CDR3 bases: TGTGCCAGCAGTTACGCGTCCAAGTATGAGCAGTTCTTC. Its translation: CASSYASKYEQFF.